A single T cell receptor (beta chain) is shown here with its context. A sample-barcoded 5' primer and a J-beta primer mix were used in a second PCR of roughly 7 to 11 cycles. TCRdb itself ran the 5' RACE reads through MiXCR, one entry per CDR3 protein. The sample includes some 900,000 distinct CDR3 sequences, 25% to 35% of them seen just once. The sample comes from a study of blood T cells in healthy people across ages. V lost 0 bases to trimming and J lost 0 bases, with 14 bases between them. CDR3 size: 18 residues. Germline CDR1 is LNHDA and CDR2 is SQIVND (reference sequence). J is TRBJ1-4 and V is TRBV19, with a possible D match to TRBD1 (6 bases). The sequenced sample consisted of blood. The TCR comes from a woman older than 75 in good health. The CDR3 coding sequence is TGTGCCAGTAGTATAGAACCGGACAGCCCTGCAACTAATGAAAAACTGTTTTTT. Protein: CASSIEPDSPATNEKLFF.